The 24 T cell receptor beta chains in this list originate from one sample, sequenced in a study of shared clonotypes between healthy human individuals (dated by TCRdb to 2018 to 2020). The protocol used for the library was the immunoSEQ multiplex PCR assay. In its TCRdb copy, this immuneACCESS table keeps in-frame sequences only and misses some clones. Where compared with another copy, unresolved V genes explain less than half of these, and the others have no known cause. This sample is represented by about a million clones; around 76% of them were singletons. Together, the top ten hold approximately 1.3% of the sample. Sequences were obtained from memory CD4+ T cells sorted from blood. The cell subset or site label, read with the paper, signifies: CD45RA-negative fraction. The origin of the receptors is a man aged 18 to 29 in good health.

The chain joins TRBV25-1 to TRBJ2-5, with a possible D match to TRBD1 (6 bases). Trimming left V 6 bases short and J 5 bases short, with 13 bases between. The CDR3 has 13 amino acids. Germline V lookup: CDR1 MGHDK, CDR2 SYGVNS. CDR3 residues: CASRSGTFETQYF. CDR3 DNA sequence: TGTGCCAGCAGATCCGGGACATTTGAGACCCAGTACTTC.

This clone was seen a single time. This rearrangement joins TRBV2 to TRBJ2-1, with D uncertain. Trimming cost V 7 bases and J 6 bases, with 13 bases left between them. The germline gives CDR1 SNHLY, CDR2 FYNNEI. This CDR3 comprises 13 residues. The chain's CDR3 is CASNPDGSNEQFF. The CDR3 bases are TGTGCCAGCAATCCGGACGGTAGCAATGAGCAGTTCTTC.

V usage is TRBV18 and J usage is TRBJ2-5; D possibly corresponds to TRBD1 (7 bases). V was shortened by 4 bases and J by 2 bases, with 11 bases between the two germline ends. The V gene's germline CDR1 is KGHSH and CDR2 LQKENI. The CDR3 spans 14 residues. CDR3 sequence: CASSLQGGQETQYF. The CDR3 DNA is TGTGCCAGCTCACTGCAGGGGGGACAAGAGACCCAGTACTTC.

Of note for this clone: Sequence at one end of the junction differs from germline and may be a read error. The V gene is TRBV7-7, the J gene TRBJ2-7, with D perhaps matching TRBD1 (5 bases). The germline V gene encodes CDR1 SSHAT and CDR2 FNYEAQ (reference sequence). The CDR3 covers 14 residues. Here the CDR3 reads CASSPTAGSYEQYF. Written as DNA, the CDR3 is TGTGCTAGCAGCCCCACGGCAGGGTCGTACGAGCAGTACTTC.

The chain carries TRBV6-5 and TRBJ1-3; D call uncertain. In germline, CDR1 is MNHEY, CDR2 SVGAGI. The CDR3 length is 15 residues. Trimming took off 4 bases at V and 0 bases at J, with 10 bases between the two ends. CDR3 sequence: CASSSGRTSGNTIYF. CDR3 DNA sequence: TGTGCCAGCAGTTCCGGACGGACCTCTGGAAACACCATATATTTT.

In this sample, this clone turned up a few times. V is TRBV28 and J is TRBJ2-7; perhaps TRBD2 as D (6 bases). Germline V gives CDR1 MDHEN, CDR2 SYDVKM. CDR3 length equals 15 residues. V was trimmed by 2 bases and J by 5 bases, leaving 16 bases between them. The CDR3 region has the DNA TGTGCCAGCAGTTTAGGGGACTTCGACTCTGACGAGCAGTACTTC. It specifies CASSLGDFDSDEQYF.

This chain uses TRBV29-1 with TRBJ2-7, with D possibly being TRBD1 (7 bases). V shed 4 bases and J shed 6 bases, with 16 bases lying between them. The CDR3 runs to 13 residues. Germline V gives CDR1 SQVTM, CDR2 ANQGSEA. The CDR3 protein is CSVGSSGGFEQYF. The CDR3 DNA sequence: TGCAGCGTTGGGTCGTCAGGGGGGTTCGAGCAGTACTTC.

V is TRBV19 and J is TRBJ1-1, with D perhaps matching TRBD1 (5 bases). Trimming pared 6 bases from V and 5 bases from J, leaving 19 bases between. CDR1 is LNHDA, CDR2 SQIVND, per germline (reference sequence). CDR3 length equals 15 residues. CDR3 in amino acids: CASRDQGPLGTEAFF. In DNA, the CDR3 is TGTGCCAGTAGAGACCAGGGACCCCTGGGGACTGAAGCTTTCTTT.

J is TRBJ2-3 and V is TRBV11-2, with a possible D match to TRBD2 (5 bases). Trimming removed 5 bases from V and 7 bases from J, with 10 bases in between. This CDR3 has 12 residues. Germline values: CDR1 SGHAT, CDR2 FQNNGV. The CDR3 here is CASSPKRYTQYF. CDR3 DNA: TGTGCCAGCAGCCCGAAGCGGTATACGCAGTATTTT.

The genes are TRBV19 and TRBJ1-4; D is undetermined. Germline lookup yields CDR1 LNHDA and CDR2 SQIVND (reference sequence). The germline V and J ends were trimmed by 1 base and 8 bases, with 14 bases remaining between them. This CDR3 is built from 15 residues. In DNA, the CDR3 is TGTGCCAGTAGTATAGGGACCGGCGGGAACGAAAAACTGTTTTTT. Protein: CASSIGTGGNEKLFF.

The J gene is TRBJ2-7, the V gene TRBV29-1, with 7 bases that match TRBD1. J gave up 2 bases and V 2 bases, and 6 bases lay outside the gene matches. Germline values: CDR1 SQVTM, CDR2 ANQGSEA. This CDR3 is 14 amino acids long. DNA for the CDR3: TGCAGCGTTGAAACGAGGACAGGCGCCTACGAGCAGTACTTC. It is translated as CSVETRTGAYEQYF.

The V gene is TRBV7-8, the J gene TRBJ2-7; TRBD2 matches at 13 bases. This CDR3 is 16 amino acids long. The V gene's germline CDR1 is SGHVS and CDR2 FQNEAQ. Losses at the gene ends were 5 bases for V and 4 bases for J; bases not matched to a gene: 8. CDR3 sequence (DNA): TGTGCCAGCAGCGCGCGGACTAGCGGGGGAACTTACGAGCAGTACTTC. It codes for CASSARTSGGTYEQYF. The full variable domain, completed using reference TRBV7-8 and TRBJ2-7, is GAGVSQSPRYKVAKRGQDVALRCDPISGHVSLFWYQQALGQGPEFLTYFQNEAQLDKSGLPSDRFFAERPEGSVSTLKIQRTQQEDSAVYLCASSARTSGGTYEQYFGPGTRLTVT.

There are a few counts of this clone. The genes are TRBV2 and TRBJ2-7; D might be TRBD1 or TRBD2, each matching 5 bases. The V end was cut by 6 bases, the J end by 0 bases, with 12 bases between. The CDR3 is 14 residues long. CDR1 and CDR2 (germline): SNHLY, FYNNEI. CDR3 DNA: TGTGCCAGCAGATTCCGGGACCACTCCTACGAGCAGTACTTC. It translates to CASRFRDHSYEQYF.

The rearrangement joins TRBV7-2 to TRBJ2-5; D not certain. V lost 1 base and J 4 bases, leaving 7 bases between the germline ends. CDR3 size: 13 residues. Germline assignment: CDR1 SGHTA and CDR2 FQGNSA. The CDR3 bases are TGTGCCAGCAGCTTAGGGAACGTAGAGACCCAGTACTTC. This encodes CASSLGNVETQYF.

This chain connects TRBV28 to TRBJ2-7; TRBD2 is a possible D gene (7 bases). Per the germline V gene, CDR1 is MDHEN and CDR2 is SYDVKM. Trimming stripped 7 bases from V and 3 bases from J, with 22 bases between. The CDR3 runs to 16 residues. The CDR3 DNA is TGTGCCAGCACCTTAGGGGGAGGGGGAGGGATCTACGAGCAGTACTTC. It is translated as CASTLGGGGGIYEQYF. The variable domain in full, completed from reference TRBV28 and TRBJ2-7, reads DVKVTQSSRYLVKRTGEKVFLECVQDMDHENMFWYRQDPGLGLRLIYFSYDVKMKEKGDIPEGYSVSREKKERFSLILESASTNQTSMYLCASTLGGGGGIYEQYFGPGTRLTVT.

This clone was observed once. V is TRBV10-3 and J is TRBJ1-2; TRBD1 matches 7 bases. Per the germline V gene, CDR1 is ENHRY and CDR2 is SYGVKD. The CDR3 is 15 amino acids. Losses at the gene ends were 6 bases for V and 5 bases for J; bases not matched to a gene: 12. CDR3 bases: TGTGCCATCAGACGTGGGACAGACATTAATTATGGCTACACCTTC. Protein sequence: CAIRRGTDINYGYTF.

There are a few counts of this clone. The rearrangement links TRBV7-8 to TRBJ1-6; D perhaps matches TRBD1 (5 bases). The germline CDR1 and CDR2 sequences are SGHVS and FQNEAQ. Trimming took off 5 bases at V and 12 bases at J, with 23 bases between the two ends. CDR3 length: 16 residues. CDR3 in DNA: TGTGCCAGCAGCACTGTGAGCGGCGGGGCTCAACGACCCCTCCACTTT. Protein product: CASSTVSGGAQRPLHF.

J is TRBJ2-7 and V is TRBV28; D gene unclear. The germline gives CDR1 MDHEN, CDR2 SYDVKM. CDR3 size: 14 residues. V was shortened by 2 bases and J by 2 bases, with 10 bases between the two germline ends. CDR3 in DNA: TGTGCCAGCAGTTTAGGCCCCCAGCCCTACGAGCAGTACTTC. Translation: CASSLGPQPYEQYF.

This clone has ten or more counts. The chain is built from TRBV4-1 and TRBJ2-7, with a possible D match to TRBD2 (5 bases). CDR1 MGHRA and CDR2 YSYEKL come from the germline V gene. The CDR3 spans 18 residues. Trimming pared 1 base from V and 5 bases from J, leaving 24 bases between. The DNA for the CDR3 is TGCGCCAGCAGCCAAGGCGGGTTTATAGGGTCCTACGCGGACGAGCAGTACTTC. It codes for CASSQGGFIGSYADEQYF.

This rearrangement joins TRBV30 to TRBJ1-2, with D tentatively TRBD1 (6 bases). The length of the CDR3 is 13 residues. Germline V gene lookup returns CDR1 GTSNPN and CDR2 SVGIG (reference sequence). Trimming cost V 0 bases and J 5 bases, with 10 bases left between them. CDR3 DNA sequence: TGTGCCTGGAGTGTAGGACAGTCATATGGCTACACCTTC. Translating gives CAWSVGQSYGYTF.

The chain joins TRBV10-3 to TRBJ2-3, with a possible D match to TRBD1 (5 bases). V was pared by 1 base and J by 0 bases, with 17 bases between. The germline gives CDR1 ENHRY, CDR2 SYGVKD. The CDR3 has 18 residues. The CDR3 DNA is TGTGCCATCAGTGAGTTGAACAGGCCTTTAACTAGCACAGATACGCAGTATTTT. This codes for CAISELNRPLTSTDTQYF.

Note on this clone: The same CDR3 arises from other DNA sequences in this sample as well. The chain's CDR3 is CASSLGDTSNQPQHF. Written as DNA, the CDR3 is TGTGCCAGCAGCTTAGGGGACACCAGCAATCAGCCCCAGCATTTT. This sequence joins TRBV7-9 and TRBJ1-5; D perhaps matches TRBD1 (6 bases). CDR3 length equals 15 residues. Germline values: CDR1 SEHNR, CDR2 FQNEAQ (reference sequence). V was pared by 1 base and J by 1 base, with 8 bases between. The whole variable domain, remainder taken from reference TRBV7-9 and TRBJ1-5, is DTGVSQNPRHKITKRGQNVTFRCDPISEHNRLYWYRQTLGQGPEFLTYFQNEAQLEKSRLLSDRFSAERPKGSFSTLEIQRTEQGDSAMYLCASSLGDTSNQPQHFGDGTRLSIL.

This clone occurred once. Different DNA sequences within this sample yield the same CDR3. The V and J genes are TRBV27 and TRBJ1-2, with D unclear. This CDR3 is built from 12 residues. Trimming shortened V by 6 bases and J by 0 bases, and 5 bases separated the two germline ends. Germline values: CDR1 MNHEY, CDR2 SMNVEV (reference sequence). CDR3 DNA: TGTGCCAGCAGGCAGGCTAACTATGGCTACACCTTC. Translating it yields CASRQANYGYTF.

The rearrangement joins TRBV7-9 to TRBJ1-2; D is possibly TRBD1 (6 bases). CDR1 is SEHNR and CDR2 is FQNEAQ in the germline V gene (reference sequence). The ends were cut back, 0 bases at V and 5 bases at J, with 13 bases in the middle. CDR3 length: 15 residues. CDR3 sequence reads: CASSLASGERYGYTF. The CDR3 region has the DNA TGTGCCAGCAGCTTAGCGTCAGGGGAGAGGTATGGCTACACCTTC. The variable domain in full, completed from reference TRBV7-9 and TRBJ1-2, reads DTGVSQNPRHKITKRGQNVTFRCDPISEHNRLYWYRQTLGQGPEFLTYFQNEAQLEKSRLLSDRFSAERPKGSFSTLEIQRTEQGDSAMYLCASSLASGERYGYTFGSGTRLTVV.